This TCR beta chain was found in a study of blood T cell repertoires in COVID-19. The V segment lost 2 bases and the J segment 8 bases; nucleotides outside the gene matches: 6. Germline CDR1 LNHDA, CDR2 SQIVND (reference sequence). This CDR3 comprises 14 residues. Authors' data handling: Cell counts per sample came from amplifying reference gene primers. Clones were sequenced by immunoSEQ multiplex PCR, and TCRdb holds only the in-frame ones, with some missing. V and J calls and clone size are copied from that table; D and trimming were computed from the DNA. The sample includes approximately 150,000 clones, approximately 88% of them seen just once.

What was sequenced was peripheral blood. The sequence came from a woman in her forties or fifties with acute or convalescent COVID-19. This chain links TRBV19 with TRBJ1-2, with 9 bases matching TRBD1. Here the CDR3 DNA reads TGTGCCAGTAGTATATGGGGGACAGGGAACGGCTACACCTTC. It codes for CASSIWGTGNGYTF.